This T cell receptor beta chain stems from a study of T cells after yellow fever vaccination. About the study: Preparation of fractions with low cell numbers was performed using SMART-Seq v4 Ultra Low Input. General study points: It was a weaker secondary response, yet one that peaked faster, at day 5 versus 15. Only a minor proportion of clonotypes was detected across both CD4 and CD8 compartments.

This clonotype was recorded a few times. The V and J ends lost 6 bases and 6 bases respectively, with 12 bases between them. This CDR3 has 12 amino acids. CDR1 and CDR2 from the germline V gene are MNHEY and SMNVEV (reference sequence). UMIs and a universal primer site were added when TCR cDNA was made by 5'RACE template switching. TCRdb ran MiXCR on the 5' RACE reads and lists one entry per CDR3 protein. The sample carries some 54,000 distinct CDR3 sequences, 6.5% to 8.5% recorded once. The receptor was derived from a man aged 18-30 years who received the YFV17D yellow fever vaccine. The chain recombines TRBV27 with TRBJ2-7, with a tentative D call TRBD2 (6 bases). The sample was CD8+ T cells not binding an NS4B(214-222) dextramer, sorted from PBMCs, taken about 41 days after the first yellow fever vaccination. Written as DNA, the CDR3 is TGTGCCAGCAGGGACTGGAGGGGCGAGCAGTACTTC. It is translated as CASRDWRGEQYF.